This T cell receptor beta chain originates from a study of graft-versus-host responses after intestinal transplantation. For the study at large: Recipients across the board were started on anti-thymocyte globulin induction, then kept on tacrolimus and steroids for two to four years.

Repertoires were generated with immunoSEQ multiplex PCR, while TCRdb's copy carries only in-frame clones and drops some. The profile covers approximately 75,000 clones, with about 94% appearing a single time and around 0.56% taken by the ten largest. Trimming took off 4 bases at V and 4 bases at J, with 11 bases between the two ends. The germline CDR1 and CDR2 sequences are KGHSH and LQKENI. The length of the CDR3 is 14 residues. A word on this clone: Its cognate antigen is unknown.

The starting material was unstimulated CD8+ T cells sorted from spleen or lymph node cells, obtained before intestinal transplant. The receptor was isolated from a human donor who received an intestinal transplant. This chain joins TRBV18 and TRBJ1-5; D unresolved. CDR3 bases: TGTGCCAGCTCACAACGGTCCCTTAATCAGCCCCAGCATTTT. This gives the protein CASSQRSLNQPQHF.